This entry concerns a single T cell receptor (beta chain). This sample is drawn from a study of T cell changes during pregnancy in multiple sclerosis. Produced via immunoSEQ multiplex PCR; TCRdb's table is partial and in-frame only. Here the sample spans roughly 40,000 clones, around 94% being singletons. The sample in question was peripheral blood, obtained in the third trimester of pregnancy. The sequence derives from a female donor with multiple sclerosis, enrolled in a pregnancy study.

Written as DNA, the CDR3 is TGCAGCGTTCTGTATGCAACTAATGAAAAACTGTTTTTT. As protein: CSVLYATNEKLFF. The genes are TRBV29-1 and TRBJ1-4; D is uncertain. Between the trimmed V and J ends, which lost 5 bases and 0 bases, there was a span of 7 bases. This CDR3 is 13 amino acids long. CDR1 is SQVTM, CDR2 ANQGSEA, per germline.